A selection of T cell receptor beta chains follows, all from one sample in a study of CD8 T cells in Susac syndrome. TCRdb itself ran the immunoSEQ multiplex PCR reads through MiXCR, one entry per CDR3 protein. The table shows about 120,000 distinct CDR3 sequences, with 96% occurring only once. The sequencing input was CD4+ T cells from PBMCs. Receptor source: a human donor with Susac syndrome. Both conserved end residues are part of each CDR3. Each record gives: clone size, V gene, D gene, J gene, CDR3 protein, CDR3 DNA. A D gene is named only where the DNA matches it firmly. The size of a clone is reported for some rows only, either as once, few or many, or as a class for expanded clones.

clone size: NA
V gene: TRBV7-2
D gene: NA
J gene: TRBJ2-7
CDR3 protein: CASSLGSMGEYF
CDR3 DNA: TGTGCCAGCAGCTTGGGGTCCATGGGGGAGTACTTC

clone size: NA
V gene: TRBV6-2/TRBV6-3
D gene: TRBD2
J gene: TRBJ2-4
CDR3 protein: CASSYSPSGGKNIQYF
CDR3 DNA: TGTGCCAGCAGTTACTCGCCTAGCGGGGGGAAAAACATTCAGTACTTC

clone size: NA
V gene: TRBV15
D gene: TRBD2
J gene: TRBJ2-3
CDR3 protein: CATSRDRLAGAADTQYF
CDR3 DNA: TGTGCCACCAGCAGAGATCGACTAGCGGGAGCGGCAGATACGCAGTATTTT

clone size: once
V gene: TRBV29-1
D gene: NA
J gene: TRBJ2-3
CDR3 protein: CSVDTLSLRVDTQYF
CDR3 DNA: TGCAGCGTTGATACTCTGAGCCTTCGGGTAGATACGCAGTATTTT

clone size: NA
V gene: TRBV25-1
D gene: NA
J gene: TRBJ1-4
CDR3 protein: CASSESAPLGEKLFF
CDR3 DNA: TGTGCCAGCAGTGAATCGGCGCCGTTGGGGGAAAAACTGTTTTTT

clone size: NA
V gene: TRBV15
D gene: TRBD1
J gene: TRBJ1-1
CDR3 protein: CATSRDPGGNTEAFF
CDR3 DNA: TGTGCCACCAGCAGAGATCCAGGGGGGAACACTGAAGCTTTCTTT

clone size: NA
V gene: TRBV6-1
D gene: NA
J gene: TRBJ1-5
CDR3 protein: CASSSVPLDPNQPQHF
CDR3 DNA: TGTGCCAGCAGCTCCGTTCCACTCGATCCCAATCAGCCCCAGCATTTT

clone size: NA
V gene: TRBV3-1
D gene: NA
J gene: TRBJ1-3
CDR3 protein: CATGPRWENTIYF
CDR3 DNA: TGTGCCACCGGACCCCGCTGGGAAAACACCATATATTTT

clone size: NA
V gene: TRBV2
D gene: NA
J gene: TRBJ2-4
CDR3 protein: CASSGRPDIQYF
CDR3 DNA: TGTGCCAGCAGTGGACGGCCGGACATTCAGTACTTC

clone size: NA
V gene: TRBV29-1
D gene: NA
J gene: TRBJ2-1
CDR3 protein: CSAGRGTEQFF
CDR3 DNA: TGCAGCGCGGGTAGGGGGACTGAGCAGTTCTTC

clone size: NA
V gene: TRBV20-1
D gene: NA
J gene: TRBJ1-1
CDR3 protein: CSALLVGNTEAFF
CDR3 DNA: TGCAGTGCCCTCTTGGTGGGGAACACTGAAGCTTTCTTT

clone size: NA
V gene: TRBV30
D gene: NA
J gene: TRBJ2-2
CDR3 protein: CARLARGNTGELFF
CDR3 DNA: TGTGCCCGACTGGCTAGAGGGAACACCGGGGAGCTGTTTTTT

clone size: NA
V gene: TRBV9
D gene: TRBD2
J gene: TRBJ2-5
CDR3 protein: CASSASGRDQETQYF
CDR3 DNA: TGTGCCAGCAGCGCAAGCGGGAGGGATCAAGAGACCCAGTACTTC

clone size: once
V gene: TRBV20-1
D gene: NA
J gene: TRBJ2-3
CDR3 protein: CSVRDRFLTDTQYF
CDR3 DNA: TGCAGTGTCAGAGATAGGTTCCTCACAGATACGCAGTATTTT

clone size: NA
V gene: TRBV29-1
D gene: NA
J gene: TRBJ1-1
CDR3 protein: CSVYMNTEAFF
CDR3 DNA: TGCAGCGTATACATGAACACTGAAGCTTTCTTT

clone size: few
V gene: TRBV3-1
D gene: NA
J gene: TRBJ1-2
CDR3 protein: CASSGGSYGYTF
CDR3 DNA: TGTGCCAGCAGTGGGGGATCCTATGGCTACACCTTC

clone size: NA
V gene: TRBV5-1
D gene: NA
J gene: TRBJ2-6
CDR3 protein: CASREPGANVLTF
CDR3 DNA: TGCGCCAGCAGGGAACCTGGGGCCAACGTCCTGACTTTC

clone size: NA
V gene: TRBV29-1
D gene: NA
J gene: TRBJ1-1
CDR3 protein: CSVLAGTMNTEAFF
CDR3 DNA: TGCAGCGTCCTTGCCGGGACCATGAACACTGAAGCTTTCTTT

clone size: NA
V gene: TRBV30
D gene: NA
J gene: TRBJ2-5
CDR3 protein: CAWTPGLANQETQYF
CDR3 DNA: TGTGCCTGGACCCCGGGGCTAGCGAACCAAGAGACCCAGTACTTC

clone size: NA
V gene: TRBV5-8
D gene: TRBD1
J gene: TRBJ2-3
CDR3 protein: CAGDRGDRTDTQYF
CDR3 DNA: TGTGCCGGGGACAGGGGCGACCGCACAGATACGCAGTATTTT

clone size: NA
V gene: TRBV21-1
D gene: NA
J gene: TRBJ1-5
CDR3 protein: CASSKTRGVNQPQHF
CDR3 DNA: TGTGCCAGCAGCAAGACCAGAGGGGTAAATCAGCCCCAGCATTTT

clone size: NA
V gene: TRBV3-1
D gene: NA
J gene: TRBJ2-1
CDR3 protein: CASSQDGLAYNEQFF
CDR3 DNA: TGTGCCAGCAGCCAAGATGGGCTAGCCTACAATGAGCAGTTCTTC

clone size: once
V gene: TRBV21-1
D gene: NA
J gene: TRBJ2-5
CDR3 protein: CASSYRDTRNHQETQYF
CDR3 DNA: TGTGCCAGCAGTTACCGGGACACAAGGAATCATCAAGAGACCCAGTACTTC

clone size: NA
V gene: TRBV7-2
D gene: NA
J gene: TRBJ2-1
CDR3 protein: CASSPGWGNEQFF
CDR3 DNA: TGTGCCAGCAGCCCGGGCTGGGGGAATGAGCAGTTCTTC

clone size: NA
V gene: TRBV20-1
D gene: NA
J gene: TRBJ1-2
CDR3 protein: CRTDYGYTF
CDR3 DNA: TGCAGAACAGACTATGGCTACACCTTC

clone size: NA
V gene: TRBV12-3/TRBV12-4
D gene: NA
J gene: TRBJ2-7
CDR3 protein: CASSLAGSSTYEQYF
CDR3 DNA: TGTGCCAGCAGTTTAGCCGGTAGCAGCACCTACGAGCAGTACTTC

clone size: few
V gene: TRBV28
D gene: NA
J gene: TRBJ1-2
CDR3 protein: CASRGRRFNYGYTF
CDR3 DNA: TGTGCCAGCAGGGGCCGGCGGTTTAACTATGGCTACACCTTC

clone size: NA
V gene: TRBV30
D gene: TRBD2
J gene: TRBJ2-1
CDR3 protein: CAWSVQLAGEQFF
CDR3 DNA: TGTGCCTGGAGTGTACAACTAGCGGGAGAGCAGTTCTTC

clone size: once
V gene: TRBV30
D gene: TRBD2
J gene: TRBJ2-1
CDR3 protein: CAWSVRLAAYNEQFF
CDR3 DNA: TGTGCCTGGAGTGTACGGCTAGCGGCCTACAATGAGCAGTTCTTC

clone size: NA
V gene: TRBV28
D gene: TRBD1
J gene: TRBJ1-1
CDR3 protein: CASSFRGQLNTEAFF
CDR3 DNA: TGTGCCAGCAGTTTTCGGGGACAGCTGAACACTGAAGCTTTCTTT

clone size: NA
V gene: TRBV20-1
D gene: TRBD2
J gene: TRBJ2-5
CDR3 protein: CSAVGGRGAQETQYF
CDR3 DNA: TGCAGTGCTGTAGGCGGGAGAGGGGCACAAGAGACCCAGTACTTC

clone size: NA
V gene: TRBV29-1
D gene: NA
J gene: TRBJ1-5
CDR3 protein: CSALGASNQPQHF
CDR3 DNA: TGCAGCGCCTTGGGGGCAAGCAATCAGCCCCAGCATTTT

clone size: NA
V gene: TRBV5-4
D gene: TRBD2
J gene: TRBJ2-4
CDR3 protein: CASSSSTSGSSSIQYF
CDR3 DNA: TGTGCCAGCAGCTCCTCGACTAGCGGGAGTAGTAGCATTCAGTACTTC

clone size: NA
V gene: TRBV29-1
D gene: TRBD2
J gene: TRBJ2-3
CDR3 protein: CSVYQRGTDTQYF
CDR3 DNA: TGCAGCGTTTACCAGCGGGGTACAGATACGCAGTATTTT

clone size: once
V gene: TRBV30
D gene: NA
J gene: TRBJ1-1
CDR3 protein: CAWGRDFGSGTEAFF
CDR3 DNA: TGTGCCTGGGGTCGGGACTTTGGATCGGGCACTGAAGCTTTCTTT

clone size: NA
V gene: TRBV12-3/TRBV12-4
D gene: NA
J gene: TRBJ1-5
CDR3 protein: CASTGAYNQPQHF
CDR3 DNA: TGTGCCAGCACAGGGGCCTACAATCAGCCCCAGCATTTT

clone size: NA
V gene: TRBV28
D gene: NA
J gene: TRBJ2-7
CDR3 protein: CATGQNYEQYF
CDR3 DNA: TGTGCCACCGGACAGAACTACGAGCAGTACTTC

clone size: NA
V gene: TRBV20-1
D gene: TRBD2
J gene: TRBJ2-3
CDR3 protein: CSARDLAGGGDTQYF
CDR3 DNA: TGCAGTGCTAGAGACCTAGCGGGAGGTGGAGATACGCAGTATTTT

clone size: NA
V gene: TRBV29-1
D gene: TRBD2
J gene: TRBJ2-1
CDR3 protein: CSVALGSSGRYEQFF
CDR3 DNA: TGCAGCGTTGCCCTTGGGTCTAGCGGGAGGTACGAGCAGTTCTTC

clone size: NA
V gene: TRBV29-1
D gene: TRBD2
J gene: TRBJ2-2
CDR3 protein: CSVTGTSGSLPSTGELFF
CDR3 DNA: TGCAGCGTGACCGGGACTAGCGGGAGCTTACCGAGCACCGGGGAGCTGTTTTTT